Listed here are 25 T cell receptor beta chains from one sample, sequenced in a study of T cells in women clearing cervical HPV infection. The method was immunoSEQ multiplex PCR; TCRdb's version includes in-frame clones alone and lacks a portion of them. The sample yields some 33,000 clones, of which the top ten take up about 4.5%. The material sequenced was blood buffy coat. Every receptor here comes from a woman between 18 and 70 years old with a cervical HPV16 infection that either progressed to CIN3+ or cleared (not recorded which).

Of note for this clone: The DNA ends 3 residues before the CDR3 does, and the rest of the CDR3 is filled in from the germline J gene. This chain uses TRBV2 with TRBJ1-4; D gene ambiguous. The CDR3 contains 13 residues. The germline gives CDR1 SNHLY, CDR2 FYNNEI. Trimming removed 7 bases at V and 8 bases at J, with 14 bases between. Partial CDR3 DNA: TGTGCCAGCATAAAGGGCATAGGAGAAAAA. Amino acid sequence: CASIKGIGEK. In full, the CDR3 reads CASIKGIGEKLFF.

Details on this clone: The read comes to an end 3 residues before the CDR3 does, leaving the germline J gene to fill in the end. The chain links TRBV18 to TRBJ1-1; a weak D match, TRBD1 (6 bases). Trimming left V 2 bases short and J 5 bases short, with 18 bases between. Germline CDR1 and CDR2: KGHSH and LQKENI. The CDR3 spans 16 residues. The sequenced part of the CDR3 DNA is TGTGCCAGCTCACCATTGGCGGGGGCCAGAGAGACTGAA. It translates to CASSPLAGARETE. The full CDR3 protein reads CASSPLAGARETEAFF.

As concerns this clone: The sequenced fragment ends 3 residues before the CDR3 boundary, so the rest is inferred from the germline J gene. V usage is TRBV5-4 and J usage is TRBJ2-1, with D unresolved. The V end lost 0 bases, the J end lost 0 bases, and 4 bases lay between the germline ends. Per the germline V gene, CDR1 is SGHNT and CDR2 is YYREEE (reference sequence). The CDR3 contains 14 residues. CDR3 sequence: CASSLDTSYNEQFF. The sequenced CDR3 bases are TGTGCCAGCAGCTTGGACACCTCCTACAATGAG. Full variable domain (rest looked up from reference TRBV5-4 and TRBJ2-1): ETGVTQSPTHLIKTRGQQVTLRCSSQSGHNTVSWYQQALGQGPQFIFQYYREEENGRGNFPPRFSGLQFPNYSSELNVNALELDDSALYLCASSLDTSYNEQFFGPGTRLTVL.

Judged by frequency, this clone is medium-sized (0.01 to 0.1%). The observed sequence ends 3 residues before the CDR3 terminus, with the missing tail filled in from the germline J gene. The rearrangement joins TRBV18 to TRBJ1-1; maybe TRBD1 (5 bases). With 4 bases removed from V and 4 bases from J, the gap between germline ends came to 19 bases. Germline CDR1 reads KGHSH; CDR2 reads LQKENI. The CDR3 covers 16 residues. The DNA read from the CDR3 is TGTGCCAGCTCACGACGGAGGGGCGGCAGCCTCACTGAA. It codes for CASSRRRGGSLTE. The entire CDR3 sequence reads CASSRRRGGSLTEAFF.

Comment on this clone: Read data end 3 residues before the CDR3 end; the end is taken from the germline J gene. This chain links TRBV2 with TRBJ2-1, with 12 nucleotides matching TRBD2. After removal of 9 bases from V and 8 bases from J, the junction contained 8 bases not matched to a gene. The CDR3 runs to 14 residues. Germline V lookup: CDR1 SNHLY, CDR2 FYNNEI. The sequenced CDR3 bases are TGTGCCAGTTCTAGCGGGAGGGCCAGTTATGAG. It is translated as CASSSGRASYE. The whole CDR3 sequence reads CASSSGRASYEQFF.

Notes on this clone: The CDR3 is cut off 3 residues early in the read; its end comes from the germline J gene. The chain uses TRBV6-1 and TRBJ1-5; D may be TRBD1 (5 bases). This CDR3 comprises 15 residues. From germline, CDR1 is MNHNS and CDR2 SASEGT. V shed 3 bases and J shed 6 bases, with 15 bases lying between them. CDR3 bases read: TGTGCCAGCAGTGAGGGGAGGGCGAGGGGTCAGCCC. This gives the protein CASSEGRARGQP. The full CDR3 protein is CASSEGRARGQPQHF.

Of note for this clone: The CDR3 goes on 3 residues after the read ends, and that part is filled in from the germline J gene. The chain joins TRBV18 to TRBJ1-2; the match to TRBD1 covers 9 bases. From germline, CDR1 is KGHSH and CDR2 LQKENI. The CDR3 consists of 13 residues. CDR3 DNA, as far as it was read: TGTGCCAGCTCACCAACAGGGGGCTACGAC. Translation: CASSPTGGYD. The complete CDR3 sequence is CASSPTGGYDYTF. Full variable domain (remainder filled in from reference TRBV18 and TRBJ1-2): NAGVMQNPRHLVRRRGQEARLRCSPMKGHSHVYWYRQLPEEGLKFMVYLQKENIIDESGMPKERFSAEFPKEGPSILRIQQVVRGDSAAYFCASSPTGGYDYTFGSGTRLTVV.

Details on this clone: The CDR3 end is not reached by the read, which stops 3 residues before it; the germline J gene fills it in. The rearrangement uses TRBV7-2 and TRBJ1-2; no firm D call. CDR1 and CDR2 (germline): SGHTA, FQGNSA. There are 15 residues in the CDR3. The CDR3 here is CASSLTAGVADTYTF. CDR3 DNA (partial): TGTGCCAGCAGCTTAACAGCGGGAGTGGCAGATACC.

Comments on this clone: The CDR3 end is not reached by the read, which stops 3 residues before it; the germline J gene fills it in. This chain connects TRBV19 to TRBJ1-2, with 7 bases fitting TRBD1. Germline assignment: CDR1 LNHDA and CDR2 SQIVND (reference sequence). The CDR3 has 12 residues. Incomplete CDR3 DNA: TGTGCCAGTAGGGACAGGCGGGAGGGC. It yields the protein CASRDRREG. The full CDR3 protein is CASRDRREGYTF.

Notes on this clone: With the read ending 3 residues before the CDR3 end, the germline J gene is used to fill in that end. This chain uses TRBV7-2 with TRBJ2-2, with 9 bases that match TRBD2. CDR3 length: 16 residues. Per the germline V gene, CDR1 is SGHTA and CDR2 is FQGNSA. Partial CDR3 DNA: TGTGCCAGCAGCTTAGCGCGGGGGGGAGAACGGGAAAAG. Its protein product is CASSLARGGEREK. The CDR3 in full is CASSLARGGEREKLFF.

Notes on this clone: The observed sequence ends 3 residues before the CDR3 terminus, with the missing tail filled in from the germline J gene. The rearrangement links TRBV12-3 or TRBV12-4 to TRBJ2-1; D gene uncertain. The CDR3 is 11 amino acids. Between the trimmed V and J ends, which lost 3 bases and 8 bases, there was a span of 5 bases. The CDR3 here is CASSFYDEQFF. The part of the CDR3 DNA that was read is TGTGCCAGCAGTTTTTATGATGAG.

Of note for this clone: Germline and junction disagree at one end, which may indicate a read error. Sequencing ends 3 residues short of the CDR3 end; the germline J gene provides the rest. This same CDR3 is encoded by further DNA sequences in the sample. This chain joins TRBV19 and TRBJ1-3; no definite D call. CDR1 and CDR2 from the germline V gene are LNHDA and SQIVND (reference sequence). This CDR3 spans 14 amino acids. The covered CDR3 bases are TGTGCCAGTAGTAACCCGGGGTCTGGAAACACG. It specifies CASSNPGSGNT. The full CDR3 reads CASSNPGSGNTIYF.

In regard to this clone: The CDR3 end falls 3 residues outside the read, so it is completed with the germline J gene. The J gene is TRBJ2-7, the V gene TRBV10-2; 8 bases align to TRBD1. The V segment lost 8 bases and the J segment 4 bases; nucleotides outside the gene matches: 10. Germline assignment: CDR1 WSHSY and CDR2 SAAADI. This CDR3 spans 14 amino acids. CDR3 residues: CASVGVGQGYEQYF. The sequenced CDR3 bases are TGCGCCAGCGTAGGTGTAGGACAGGGTTACGAG.

Worth noting for this clone: The read terminates 3 residues before the CDR3 end, so the remaining end is supplied by the germline J gene. The chain carries TRBV20-1 and TRBJ1-5, with 7 bases fitting TRBD1. Looked up from germline, CDR1 is DFQATT and CDR2 is SNEGSKA (reference sequence). The CDR3 contains 13 residues. After removal of 5 bases from V and 3 bases from J, the junction contained 4 bases not matched to a gene. The chain's CDR3 is CSAGGQFNQPQHF. The CDR3 bases that were read are TGCAGTGCTGGGGGACAGTTCAATCAGCCC.

As for this clone: The CDR3 end is not reached by the read, which stops 3 residues before it; the germline J gene fills it in. The rearrangement links TRBV12-3 or TRBV12-4 to TRBJ1-6, with 9 bases aligning to TRBD1. The CDR3 is 15 amino acids. The junction had 9 bases not matched to a gene; V was cut back by 5 bases and J by 10 bases. The CDR3 is CASSQVGTGHSPLHF. The covered CDR3 bases are TGTGCCAGCAGTCAAGTCGGGACAGGGCACTCACCC.

Worth noting for this clone: The CDR3 extends 3 residues past the end of the read, so its final part is completed from the germline J gene. The chain carries TRBV19 and TRBJ1-1; TRBD1 matches at 12 bases. In germline, CDR1 is LNHDA, CDR2 SQIVND (reference sequence). The CDR3 loop spans 16 amino acids. The J segment lost 1 base and the V segment lost 3 bases, leaving 3 bases of the junction unmatched. The DNA read from the CDR3 is TGTGCCAGTAGTATTGGGACAGGGGGCCCGAACACTGAA. Translating it yields CASSIGTGGPNTE. The CDR3 as a whole reads CASSIGTGGPNTEAFF.

With respect to this clone: The CDR3 extends 3 residues past the end of the read, so its final part is completed from the germline J gene. This chain joins TRBV7-2 and TRBJ2-5; perhaps TRBD2 as D (6 bases). The CDR3 consists of 14 residues. The V gene's germline CDR1 is SGHTA and CDR2 FQGNSA. Trimming took 4 bases from V and 5 from J, leaving 14 bases between them. The CDR3 here is CASSSGEPWETQYF. Partial CDR3 DNA: TGTGCCAGCAGCTCGGGGGAACCCTGGGAGACC. The complete variable domain, with remaining parts taken from reference TRBV7-2 and TRBJ2-5, reads GAGVSQSPSNKVTEKGKDVELRCDPISGHTALYWYRQSLGQGLEFLIYFQGNSAPDKSGLPSDRFSAERTGGSVSTLTIQRTQQEDSAVYLCASSSGEPWETQYFGPGTRLLVL.

A remark on this clone: The CDR3 extends 3 residues past the end of the read, so its final part is completed from the germline J gene. The rearrangement joins TRBV4-2 to TRBJ2-3, with a tentative D call TRBD2 (5 bases). The V gene lost 0 bases and the J gene lost 7 bases, with 14 bases spanning the gap. The CDR3 contains 15 residues. CDR1 LGHNA and CDR2 YNFKEQ come from the germline V gene. The CDR3 bases that were read are TGTGCCAGCAGCCAAGAGCTTAGCACTAGGAATACG. It codes for CASSQELSTRNT. The CDR3 in its entirety is CASSQELSTRNTQYF.

About this clone itself: The read comes to an end 3 residues before the CDR3 does, leaving the germline J gene to fill in the end. The chain recombines TRBV20-1 with TRBJ1-2, with D possibly TRBD1 on 5 matching bases. Trimming pared 0 bases from V and 4 bases from J, leaving 15 bases between. This CDR3 is 15 amino acids long. CDR1 is DFQATT and CDR2 is SNEGSKA in the germline V gene (reference sequence). The sequenced CDR3 bases are TGCAGTGCTAGAGATATAGGCAGGGAGGGCTATGGC. It specifies CSARDIGREGYG. The CDR3 in its entirety is CSARDIGREGYGYTF.

The part of the CDR3 DNA that was read is TGTGCCAGTAGTATACAGGGAATGAACACTGAA. Its translation: CASSIQGMNTE. In full, the CDR3 is CASSIQGMNTEAFF. The chain employs TRBV19 and TRBJ1-1, with D maybe TRBD1 (5 bases). The read is 3 residues too short to cover the CDR3 end, so that end is filled in from the germline J gene. The length of the CDR3 is 14 residues. Germline CDR1 is LNHDA and CDR2 is SQIVND (reference sequence). V gave up 2 bases and J gave up 0 bases, with 7 bases separating them.

Regarding this clone: The missing CDR3 end, 3 residues past where the read stops, is filled in from the germline J gene. J is TRBJ1-2 and V is TRBV5-1; possibly TRBD1 for D (5 bases). The CDR3 is 14 amino acids. Per germline, CDR1 SGHRS and CDR2 YFSETQ. The CDR3 DNA, read in part, is TGCGCCAGCAGCCTGGGACTAACCACAGATACC. Its translation is CASSLGLTTDT. In full, the CDR3 reads CASSLGLTTDTYTF.

On this clone: The observed sequence ends 3 residues before the CDR3 terminus, with the missing tail filled in from the germline J gene. The chain combines TRBV18 with TRBJ2-4; no clear D. The CDR3 contains 14 residues. Germline CDR1 is KGHSH and CDR2 is LQKENI. CDR3: CASSPPTTPYGQYF. Incomplete CDR3 DNA: TGTGCCAGCTCACCACCAACGACACCCTATGGT. The full variable domain, completed using reference TRBV18 and TRBJ2-4, is NAGVMQNPRHLVRRRGQEARLRCSPMKGHSHVYWYRQLPEEGLKFMVYLQKENIIDESGMPKERFSAEFPKEGPSILRIQQVVRGDSAAYFCASSPPTTPYGQYFGAGTRLSVL.

A remark on this clone: The CDR3 is cut off 3 residues early in the read; its end comes from the germline J gene. This sequence joins TRBV7-9 and TRBJ1-2, with unresolved D. This CDR3 spans 12 amino acids. The germline gives CDR1 SEHNR, CDR2 FQNEAQ (reference sequence). The CDR3 sequence: CASSRVSIDYTF. The sequenced part of the CDR3 DNA is TGTGCCAGCAGCCGGGTTAGTATCGAC.

A word on this clone: The read halts 3 residues ahead of the CDR3 end, with the missing end drawn from the germline J gene. The rearrangement links TRBV29-1 to TRBJ1-1, with D maybe TRBD1 (5 bases). The CDR3 totals 12 residues. Trimming removed 5 bases at V and 7 bases at J, with 14 bases between. From germline, CDR1 is SQVTM and CDR2 ANQGSEA. The CDR3 reads CSVNAGRNEAFF. The DNA read from the CDR3 is TGCAGCGTTAACGCAGGGCGTAATGAA.

Worth noting for this clone: The read is 3 residues too short to cover the CDR3 end, so that end is filled in from the germline J gene. J is TRBJ2-7 and V is TRBV12-3 or TRBV12-4, with 9 nucleotides matching TRBD1. V lost 8 bases, J lost 3 bases, and 5 bases stayed unmatched. This CDR3 is built from 13 residues. This CDR3 is CASYPGQGYEQYF. The covered CDR3 bases are TGTGCCAGCTACCCGGGACAGGGCTACGAG.